This passage covers 32 T cell receptor beta chains from one sample sequenced in a study of post-analysis software for immune sequencing data. These receptors are not linked to any known antigen. Study findings and constraints: The five TRBV segments detected at higher frequency in patients than in controls included TRBV5-6, TRBV5-1 and TRBV20-1.

cDNA libraries of TCR beta carried unique molecular identifiers. TCRdb reprocessed the PCR reads with MiXCR, giving one entry per CDR3 protein. The repertoire holds roughly 800,000 distinct CDR3 sequences, with approximately 50% as singletons. Sequenced sample: blood. Receptors originate from a girl aged 10 to 17 with multiple sclerosis.

With regard to this clonotype: This could be a read error, since a much larger clone is one nucleotide away. The chain is built from TRBV20-1 and TRBJ1-2; D may be TRBD1 (5 bases). The CDR3 is 14 residues long. CDR1 and CDR2 (germline): DFQATT, SNEGSKA (reference sequence). V lost 0 bases and J 7 bases, leaving 15 bases between the germline ends. The CDR3: CSARDPFRDSGYTF. The DNA for the CDR3 is TGCAGTGCTAGAGATCCTTTCAGGGATAGTGGCTACACCTTC.

The chain carries TRBV4-1 and TRBJ2-7; D is ambiguous. V was pared by 6 bases and J by 0 bases, with 12 bases between. This CDR3 comprises 14 residues. The germline gives CDR1 MGHRA, CDR2 YSYEKL. In DNA, the CDR3 is TGCGCCAGCAGGAACCGGGTCGGCTCCTACGAGCAGTACTTC. This codes for CASRNRVGSYEQYF.

The J gene is TRBJ2-7, the V gene TRBV24-1, with TRBD1 matching over 9 bases. The CDR3 covers 14 residues. Germline CDR1 is KGHDR and CDR2 is SFDVKD. J lost 5 bases, V lost 4 bases, and 5 bases had no gene match. The CDR3 region is CATSDGQGYHEQYF. The DNA of the CDR3 is TGTGCCACCAGTGACGGACAGGGGTACCACGAGCAGTACTTC.

The rearrangement uses TRBV20-1 and TRBJ2-7, with TRBD2 identical over 7 bases. Germline-derived CDR1 and CDR2 are DFQATT and SNEGSKA (reference sequence). J lost 0 bases, V lost 2 bases, and 13 bases had no gene match. CDR3 size: 17 residues. The CDR3 DNA follows: TGCAGTGCTAGATTGGGTCTAGCGGATCGCTTCTCCTACGAGCAGTACTTC. Translation: CSARLGLADRFSYEQYF.

This chain joins TRBV7-2 and TRBJ2-7; TRBD2 aligns across 11 bases. Per germline, CDR1 SGHTA and CDR2 FQGNSA. V lost 2 bases, J lost 6 bases, and 9 bases stayed unmatched. The CDR3 runs to 16 residues. CDR3 in amino acids: CASSLLAIAGGPEQYF. The DNA of the CDR3 is TGTGCCAGCAGCTTATTGGCGATAGCGGGGGGGCCCGAGCAGTACTTC.

The chain employs TRBV29-1 and TRBJ2-1, with D perhaps given as TRBD1 or TRBD2 (5 bases each). Deletions cut 6 bases from V and 4 bases from J, with 22 bases between. The germline V gene has CDR1 SQVTM and CDR2 ANQGSEA. The CDR3 length is 16 residues. CDR3 DNA: TGCAGCGTCTCACAAGACCCGGACTGGGGGTACAATGAGCAGTTCTTC. Protein product: CSVSQDPDWGYNEQFF.

V usage is TRBV7-6 and J usage is TRBJ2-5, with D possibly matching TRBD1 (7 bases). Germline CDR1 reads SGHVS; CDR2 reads FNYEAQ. The CDR3 is made up of 16 amino acids. V was pared by 5 bases and J by 0 bases, with 16 bases between. The CDR3 region is CASSERGTEYQETQYF. The CDR3 DNA sequence: TGTGCCAGCAGCGAACGCGGGACAGAGTACCAAGAGACCCAGTACTTC. The full variable domain, rest sourced from reference TRBV7-6 and TRBJ2-5, is GAGVSQSPRYKVTKRGQDVALRCDPISGHVSLYWYRQALGQGPEFLTYFNYEAQQDKSGLPNDRFSAERPEGSISTLTIQRTEQRDSAMYRCASSERGTEYQETQYFGPGTRLLVL.

This chain uses TRBV7-9 with TRBJ2-1, with TRBD1 matching over 7 bases. The CDR3 contains 15 residues. V lost 2 bases to trimming and J lost 5 bases; unmatched junction nucleotides: 6. Per germline, CDR1 SEHNR and CDR2 FQNEAQ (reference sequence). The CDR3 region has the DNA TGTGCCAGCAGCTTAAAACAGGGGTTCCACAATGAGCAGTTCTTC. This translates into CASSLKQGFHNEQFF.

This clonotype was recorded many times. CDR3 in DNA: TGTGCCAGCAGCCAGACTAATTACAATGAGCAGTTCTTC. It is translated as CASSQTNYNEQFF. This rearrangement joins TRBV5-6 to TRBJ2-1, with a tentative D call TRBD2 (5 bases). Germline CDR1 and CDR2: SGHDT and YYEEEE. CDR3 length equals 13 residues. V dropped 4 bases and J dropped 4 bases, with 9 bases sitting between them.

This clonotype was found a few times. This chain connects TRBV20-1 to TRBJ2-1; 9 bases are shared with TRBD1. The CDR3 is 15 amino acids. Germline V gene sequence: CDR1 DFQATT, CDR2 SNEGSKA (reference sequence). With V trimmed by 3 bases and J by 1 base, 4 bases remained unmatched. CDR3 loop: CSARRQGDSYNEQFF. The CDR3, as DNA: TGCAGTGCTAGGAGACAGGGGGATTCCTACAATGAGCAGTTCTTC.

The chain recombines TRBV6-6 with TRBJ2-7; TRBD1 aligns across 9 bases. The last part of the DNA fits TRBJ2-4 better; the J call may be wrong. This CDR3 has 14 residues. From germline, CDR1 is MNHNY and CDR2 SVGAGI (reference sequence). CDR3 amino acids: CASSGTGGENIQYF. DNA of the CDR3: TGTGCCAGCAGTGGAACAGGGGGCGAAAACATTCAGTACTTC.

The chain is built from TRBV7-9 and TRBJ2-1; tentatively, D is TRBD2 (6 bases). Germline V gene data show CDR1 as SEHNR and CDR2 as FQNEAQ (reference sequence). V was trimmed by 1 base and J by 0 bases, leaving 10 bases between them. The CDR3 runs to 16 residues. CDR3 region: CASSLGGESSYNEQFF. CDR3 DNA: TGTGCCAGCAGCTTAGGGGGGGAAAGCTCCTACAATGAGCAGTTCTTC.

This clonotype was detected a few times. The chain links TRBV7-8 to TRBJ2-4; 7 bases are a match to TRBD2. With 1 base clipped from V and 6 bases from J, the junction kept 18 bases outside the gene matches. Germline V CDR1 and CDR2: SGHVS, FQNEAQ. The CDR3 has 19 amino acids. CDR3 amino acids: CASSLVVVSGSSIGNIQYF. The CDR3 DNA sequence: TGTGCCAGCAGCTTAGTAGTAGTTAGCGGGTCGTCGATTGGAAACATTCAGTACTTC.

The V and J genes are TRBV5-1 and TRBJ2-5, with 9 bases matching TRBD2. The CDR3 consists of 16 residues. With 0 bases clipped from V and 2 bases from J, the junction kept 5 bases outside the gene matches. The V gene's germline CDR1 is SGHRS and CDR2 YFSETQ. The CDR3 nucleotides are TGCGCCAGCAGCTTGGGTTCTAGCGGGAATCAAGAGACCCAGTACTTC. Translated: CASSLGSSGNQETQYF.

The rearrangement uses TRBV15 and TRBJ2-3; maybe TRBD2 (6 bases). The CDR3 extends over 14 amino acids. Germline loops: CDR1 LNHNV, CDR2 YYDKDF (reference sequence). The V end was cut by 7 bases, the J end by 2 bases, with 13 bases between. The DNA for the CDR3 is TGTGCCACCACCCGGAGGGCCCTCACAGATACGCAGTATTTT. The encoded protein is CATTRRALTDTQYF.

This clonotype has a handful of counts. A junction end diverges from the germline sequence, so it may reflect a read error. The chain carries TRBV11-1 and TRBJ1-5; 9 bases fit TRBD1. Germline V gene sequence: CDR1 SGHAT, CDR2 FQDESV (reference sequence). This CDR3 has 15 residues. The CDR3 bases are TGTGCCAGCAGCCTCGACAGGGGGGCCGGTCAGCCTCAGCATTTT. Translation: CASSLDRGAGQPQHF.

Concerning this clonotype: The junction departs from the called germline gene at one end, perhaps through a read error. The V and J genes are TRBV7-9 and TRBJ1-2; D gene ambiguous. Germline V lookup: CDR1 SEHNR, CDR2 FQNEAQ (reference sequence). The CDR3 totals 13 residues. The CDR3: CVSSFTENYGYTF. The CDR3 DNA reads TGTGTCAGCAGCTTTACAGAGAACTATGGCTACACCTTC.

V and J are TRBV29-1 and TRBJ1-1; tentatively, D is TRBD1 (6 bases). Per the germline V gene, CDR1 is SQVTM and CDR2 is ANQGSEA. V was clipped by 6 bases and J by 0 bases, with 11 bases between them. This CDR3 contains 13 residues. CDR3 DNA: TGCAGCGTGCAACAGGGTATGAACACTGAAGCTTTCTTT. Translation gives CSVQQGMNTEAFF.

The chain employs TRBV29-1 and TRBJ1-1; a possible D gene is TRBD1 (5 bases). The CDR3 runs 13 residues. Deletions cut 6 bases from V and 6 bases from J, with 17 bases between. Germline lookup yields CDR1 SQVTM and CDR2 ANQGSEA. CDR3 protein: CSVAGSAMAEAFF. The CDR3 DNA reads TGCAGCGTAGCAGGGAGCGCAATGGCTGAAGCTTTCTTT. Based on the CDR3 plus reference TRBV29-1 and TRBJ1-1, the full variable domain is SAVISQKPSRDICQRGTSLTIQCQVDSQVTMMFWYRQQPGQSLTLIATANQGSEATYESGFVIDKFPISRPNLTFSTLTVSNMSPEDSSIYLCSVAGSAMAEAFFGQGTRLTVV.

This chain uses TRBV28 with TRBJ2-1; 11 bases align to TRBD2. The CDR3 is made up of 16 amino acids. Germline assignment: CDR1 MDHEN and CDR2 SYDVKM. V shed 4 bases, J shed 7 bases, and the junction held 9 bases outside the gene matches. CDR3 sequence reads: CASSSIAGGRRNEQFF. CDR3 nucleotides: TGTGCCAGCAGTTCCATAGCGGGAGGGCGGAGAAATGAGCAGTTCTTC. The full variable domain, rest sourced from reference TRBV28 and TRBJ2-1, is DVKVTQSSRYLVKRTGEKVFLECVQDMDHENMFWYRQDPGLGLRLIYFSYDVKMKEKGDIPEGYSVSREKKERFSLILESASTNQTSMYLCASSSIAGGRRNEQFFGPGTRLTVL.

V usage is TRBV6-1 and J usage is TRBJ2-1; D not certain. Germline V CDR1 and CDR2: MNHNS, SASEGT. The ends were cut back, 4 bases at V and 7 bases at J, with 14 bases in the middle. The length of the CDR3 is 14 residues. Here the CDR3 DNA reads TGTGCCAGCAGTGCAATCCTCGAGTTAAATGAGCAGTTCTTC. This codes for CASSAILELNEQFF.

This clonotype has just a few counts. The V and J genes are TRBV15 and TRBJ2-7; D is uncertain. The CDR3 runs to 13 residues. Germline V gene data show CDR1 as LNHNV and CDR2 as YYDKDF (reference sequence). Trimming cost V 0 bases and J 3 bases, with 6 bases left between them. The CDR3, as DNA: TGTGCCACCAGCAGAGATGGCCTCTACGAGCAGTACTTC. This codes for CATSRDGLYEQYF.

The chain has TRBV7-2 and TRBJ2-7; 7 bases line up with TRBD2. Trimming took 1 base from V and 4 from J; bases not matched to a gene: 10. The CDR3 consists of 16 residues. Germline lookup yields CDR1 SGHTA and CDR2 FQGNSA. CDR3 sequence: CASSLEAWRGGYEQYF. The CDR3 nucleotides read TGTGCCAGCAGCTTAGAAGCATGGCGGGGAGGGTACGAGCAGTACTTC.

The chain couples TRBV29-1 to TRBJ2-7; D possibly uses TRBD1 or TRBD2 (5 bases each). The J call may be wrong; the DNA end is better matched by TRBJ2-5. The CDR3 has 13 residues. Germline lookup yields CDR1 SQVTM and CDR2 ANQGSEA. CDR3 in amino acids: CSALPREKETQYF. The CDR3 DNA reads TGCAGCGCTTTACCCAGGGAGAAGGAGACCCAGTACTTC.

The chain couples TRBV20-1 to TRBJ2-1; 9 nucleotides match TRBD2. The V gene's germline CDR1 is DFQATT and CDR2 SNEGSKA (reference sequence). J gave up 2 bases and V 5 bases, and 4 bases lay outside the gene matches. The length of the CDR3 is 14 residues. The CDR3 here is CSALKRGAYNEQFF. The CDR3 DNA reads as TGCAGTGCTCTTAAGCGGGGGGCCTACAATGAGCAGTTCTTC.

There are a few counts of this clonotype. The chain links TRBV27 to TRBJ2-7, with a weak D call TRBD1 (5 bases). Germline values: CDR1 MNHEY, CDR2 SMNVEV (reference sequence). Between the trimmed V and J ends, which lost 3 bases and 2 bases, there was a span of 14 bases. This CDR3 region has 15 residues. The CDR3 DNA reads TGTGCCAGCAGTTTTCAGGGTATGGTGGCCTACGAGCAGTACTTC. This gives the protein CASSFQGMVAYEQYF.

The J gene is TRBJ2-3, the V gene TRBV11-2; 10 bases align to TRBD2. After removal of 4 bases from V and 4 bases from J, the junction contained 8 bases not matched to a gene. CDR1 and CDR2 from the germline V gene are SGHAT and FQNNGV. The CDR3 runs 16 residues. The CDR3 here is CASSYRSGRAADTQYF. CDR3 nucleotides: TGTGCCAGCAGCTATCGCAGCGGGAGGGCCGCAGATACGCAGTATTTT.

The chain couples TRBV4-1 to TRBJ1-2; no definite D call. Germline lookup yields CDR1 MGHRA and CDR2 YSYEKL. The CDR3 is 14 amino acids. Trimming cost V 2 bases and J 2 bases, with 9 bases left between them. CDR3 sequence reads: CASSQWTANYGYTF. The DNA of the CDR3 is TGCGCCAGCAGCCAATGGACGGCAAACTATGGCTACACCTTC.

This chain uses TRBV11-2 with TRBJ2-5; weak D call: TRBD2 (5 bases). The end of the DNA fits TRBJ2-7 better, so the J call may be wrong. This CDR3 is built from 16 residues. Germline V gene data show CDR1 as SGHAT and CDR2 as FQNNGV. CDR3 nucleotides: TGTGCCAGCAGCTTAGAGGCGGGCTCTTTAACCTACGAGCAGTACTTC. This sequence encodes CASSLEAGSLTYEQYF.

The J gene is TRBJ2-3, the V gene TRBV29-1; 11 bases are a match to TRBD2. The germline V gene encodes CDR1 SQVTM and CDR2 ANQGSEA. This CDR3 comprises 15 residues. V dropped 6 bases and J dropped 1; count of bases not matched to a gene: 6. For the CDR3, the DNA is TGCAGCGTCGTTGGGACTAGCGGACGCACAGATACGCAGTATTTT. Translated: CSVVGTSGRTDTQYF.

The V gene is TRBV7-9, the J gene TRBJ1-2; D gene unclear. CDR1 is SEHNR and CDR2 is FQNEAQ in the germline V gene (reference sequence). V dropped 5 bases and J dropped 0 bases, with 13 bases sitting between them. This CDR3 comprises 15 residues. This CDR3 reads CASSANSEANYGYTF. CDR3 bases: TGTGCCAGCAGCGCCAATTCAGAAGCTAACTATGGCTACACCTTC. The full variable domain, its missing parts supplied by reference TRBV7-9 and TRBJ1-2, is DTGVSQNPRHKITKRGQNVTFRCDPISEHNRLYWYRQTLGQGPEFLTYFQNEAQLEKSRLLSDRFSAERPKGSFSTLEIQRTEQGDSAMYLCASSANSEANYGYTFGSGTRLTVV.

The V gene is TRBV29-1, the J gene TRBJ1-1, with D hard to call. Germline CDR1 is SQVTM and CDR2 is ANQGSEA. V lost 6 bases and J 2 bases, leaving 10 bases between the germline ends. The CDR3 runs to 12 residues. This CDR3 is CSVAGINTEAFF. The CDR3 DNA follows: TGCAGCGTAGCCGGGATCAACACTGAAGCTTTCTTT.